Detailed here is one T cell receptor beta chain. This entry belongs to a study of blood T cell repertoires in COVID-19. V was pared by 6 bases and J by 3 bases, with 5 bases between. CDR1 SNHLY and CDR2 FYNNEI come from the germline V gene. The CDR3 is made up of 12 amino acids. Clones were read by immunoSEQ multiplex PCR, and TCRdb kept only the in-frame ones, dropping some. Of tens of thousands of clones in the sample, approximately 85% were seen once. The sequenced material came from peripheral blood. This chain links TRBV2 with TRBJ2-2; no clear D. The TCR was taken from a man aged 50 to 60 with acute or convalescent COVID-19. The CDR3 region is CASRDYTGELFF. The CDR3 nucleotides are TGTGCCAGCAGAGACTACACCGGGGAGCTGTTTTTT.